These 31 T cell receptor beta chains came from one sample sequenced in a study of beta chain features in type 1 diabetes. Isolated RNA was reverse transcribed in full, so expressed TCRB transcripts were sequenced. TCRdb keeps only in-frame clones here, not all; method: immunoSEQ multiplex PCR. The sample consists of approximately 140,000 clones, under 60% of them appearing once. Sequenced material: Tregs from blood. Receptor source: a man aged 18 to 30 in good health.

This chain joins TRBV5-1 and TRBJ2-6, with unresolved D. The CDR3 has 15 residues. CDR1 and CDR2 from the germline V gene are SGHRS and YFSETQ. Trimming took off 4 bases at V and 0 bases at J, with 8 bases between the two ends. CDR3 region: CASSPLHSGANVLTF. CDR3 DNA: TGCGCCAGCAGCCCACTTCACTCTGGGGCCAACGTCCTGACTTTC.

This clone was seen a handful of times. The genes are TRBV9 and TRBJ2-1; 11 bases are shared with TRBD2. V was clipped by 3 bases and J by 8 bases; unmatched bases: 4. CDR3 size: 14 residues. Germline V lookup: CDR1 SGDLS, CDR2 YYNGEE. The CDR3 loop reads CASSALAGVYEQFF. DNA for the CDR3: TGTGCCAGCAGCGCACTAGCGGGAGTTTATGAGCAGTTCTTC.

V usage is TRBV19 and J usage is TRBJ1-1; D not resolved. Germline lookup yields CDR1 LNHDA and CDR2 SQIVND (reference sequence). Trimming removed 3 bases at V and 2 bases at J, with 13 bases between. The CDR3 has 15 residues. CDR3 coding DNA: TGTGCCAGTAGTATCATTTGGCGGGGAAACACTGAAGCTTTCTTT. This sequence encodes CASSIIWRGNTEAFF.

The V gene is TRBV4-1, the J gene TRBJ1-5; D may be TRBD1 (6 bases). Germline loops: CDR1 MGHRA, CDR2 YSYEKL. There are 16 residues in the CDR3. V gave up 2 bases and J gave up 9 bases, with 20 bases separating them. The CDR3 nucleotides read TGCGCCAGCAGCCAACTACAGACCCCAGGGGTCGGGCCCCAGCATTTT. This gives the protein CASSQLQTPGVGPQHF.

This clone turned up a few times. CDR3 loop: CASSQDQANYGYTF. Here the CDR3 DNA reads TGCGCCAGCAGCCAAGATCAGGCTAACTATGGCTACACCTTC. The genes are TRBV4-3 and TRBJ1-2; D is unclear. The CDR3 extends over 14 amino acids. Deletions cut 0 bases from V and 0 bases from J, with 5 bases between. Germline assignment: CDR1 LGHNA and CDR2 YSLEER.

This clone has a handful of counts. The V gene is TRBV7-2, the J gene TRBJ1-4; possible D gene TRBD1, 5 bases. The CDR3 runs 14 residues. Germline V CDR1 and CDR2: SGHTA, FQGNSA. Deletions cut 1 base from V and 8 bases from J, with 11 bases between. In nucleotides, the CDR3 is TGTGCCAGCAGCTTAGGGGACTCCGGGGAAAAACTGTTTTTT. Its translation is CASSLGDSGEKLFF.

This clone appeared once. V usage is TRBV30 and J usage is TRBJ1-1, with a possible D match to TRBD1 (6 bases). Deletions cut 5 bases from V and 3 bases from J, with 13 bases between. CDR1 is GTSNPN, CDR2 SVGIG, per germline (reference sequence). The CDR3 has 13 residues. The CDR3 region is CAWATGWDTEAFF. CDR3 DNA: TGTGCCTGGGCCACAGGGTGGGACACTGAAGCTTTCTTT.

The J gene is TRBJ2-3, the V gene TRBV5-1; TRBD2 agrees at 10 bases. The CDR3 has 17 amino acids. CDR1 SGHRS and CDR2 YFSETQ come from the germline V gene. Trimming removed 0 bases from V and 1 base from J; junction bases left unmatched: 5. The CDR3 is CASSLARTSGRTDTQYF. The CDR3 DNA follows: TGCGCCAGCAGCTTGGCGCGGACTAGCGGACGCACAGATACGCAGTATTTT.

This clone was detected a few times. This chain uses TRBV6-1 with TRBJ2-7; 10 nucleotides agree with TRBD1. V shed 5 bases, J shed 5 bases, and the junction held 6 bases outside the gene matches. CDR3 length: 14 amino acids. The germline V gene has CDR1 MNHNS and CDR2 SASEGT. CDR3: CASSNRDRGDEQYF. DNA of the CDR3: TGTGCCAGCAGTAACCGGGACAGGGGCGACGAGCAGTACTTC.

V usage is TRBV5-1 and J usage is TRBJ2-3; TRBD1 is a possible D gene (5 bases). The germline gives CDR1 SGHRS, CDR2 YFSETQ. The CDR3 sequence is 14 residues long. The V end was cut by 0 bases, the J end by 4 bases, with 9 bases between. Here the CDR3 reads CASSLASGSDTQYF. CDR3 nucleotide sequence: TGCGCCAGCAGCTTGGCTTCAGGGTCAGATACGCAGTATTTT.

V gene TRBV19 combines with J gene TRBJ2-3, with a weak D call TRBD1 (5 bases). V lost 5 bases and J lost 1, with 10 bases in between. The germline CDR1 and CDR2 sequences are LNHDA and SQIVND (reference sequence). This CDR3 contains 14 residues. The CDR3 DNA follows: TGTGCCAGTAGTCCGACAGCAGGCACAGATACGCAGTATTTT. This gives the protein CASSPTAGTDTQYF.

CDR3 nucleotides: TGTGCCAGCAGCTTAGAGTCACTAGCGGATACGCAGTATTTT. Amino acid sequence: CASSLESLADTQYF. V is TRBV7-2 and J is TRBJ2-3; TRBD2 matches at 7 bases. J was trimmed by 6 bases and V by 1 base; bases with no gene match: 4. The germline V gene has CDR1 SGHTA and CDR2 FQGNSA. CDR3 length: 14 residues.

The V call is TRBV4-1, the J call TRBJ1-5; possible D gene TRBD1, 5 bases. Trimming cost V 4 bases and J 1 base, with 11 bases left between them. CDR3 length equals 15 residues. Germline assignment: CDR1 MGHRA and CDR2 YSYEKL. DNA for the CDR3: TGCGCCAGCAGCCCCGGGGGGGGGAGCAATCAGCCCCAGCATTTT. This sequence encodes CASSPGGGSNQPQHF.

In its sample, this clone was seen a few times. The chain links TRBV19 to TRBJ2-2; 11 bases match TRBD2. The CDR3 is 16 amino acids. Germline V lookup: CDR1 LNHDA, CDR2 SQIVND (reference sequence). Trimming at V came to 3 bases and at J to 5 bases, leaving 5 bases not matched to a gene. Here the CDR3 reads CASSMGTSGGTGELFF. DNA of the CDR3: TGTGCCAGTAGTATGGGGACTAGCGGTGGGACCGGGGAGCTGTTTTTT.

This chain joins TRBV28 and TRBJ1-2; D is uncertain. CDR1 is MDHEN, CDR2 SYDVKM, per germline. Between the trimmed V and J ends, which lost 5 bases and 3 bases, there was a span of 16 bases. The CDR3 sequence is 15 residues long. CDR3 DNA: TGTGCCAGCAGTGGAAAAGCGAATTATCACTATGGCTACACCTTC. It yields the protein CASSGKANYHYGYTF.

This chain joins TRBV7-8 and TRBJ2-7; TRBD1 aligns across 7 bases. V lost 2 bases, J lost 1 base, and 2 bases stayed unmatched. The CDR3 has 14 residues. From germline, CDR1 is SGHVS and CDR2 FQNEAQ. CDR3 amino acids: CASSLPGGSYEQYF. The CDR3 DNA sequence: TGTGCCAGCAGCTTACCAGGGGGTTCCTACGAGCAGTACTTC.

This clone turned up a few times. The chain has TRBV7-2 and TRBJ1-3; 9 bases align to TRBD1. The ends lost 5 bases at V and 2 bases at J; junction bases unmatched: 4. Per the germline V gene, CDR1 is SGHTA and CDR2 is FQGNSA. The CDR3 covers 15 residues. CDR3 nucleotide sequence: TGTGCCAGCAGCCGGGACAGGGTGACTGGAAACACCATATATTTT. Residues: CASSRDRVTGNTIYF.

This chain links TRBV15 with TRBJ2-2, with 12 bases that match TRBD2. V gave up 0 bases and J gave up 6 bases; unmatched junction bases: 2. CDR1 LNHNV and CDR2 YYDKDF come from the germline V gene (reference sequence). The CDR3 length is 16 residues. CDR3: CATSRDLAGGSGELFF. The CDR3 DNA follows: TGTGCCACCAGCAGAGATCTAGCGGGAGGGTCCGGGGAGCTGTTTTTT.

V gene TRBV14 combines with J gene TRBJ1-4; D is perhaps TRBD1 (5 bases). V was trimmed by 5 bases and J by 7 bases, leaving 17 bases between them. CDR1 and CDR2 (germline): SGHDN, FVKESK. This CDR3 contains 15 residues. The CDR3 DNA reads as TGTGCCAGCAGCTTAACAGGAGGGGCGGGTGAAAAACTGTTTTTT. It is translated as CASSLTGGAGEKLFF.

V gene TRBV6-1 combines with J gene TRBJ1-2; 7 bases fit TRBD1. The CDR3 length is 15 residues. Unmatched junction bases numbered 9, after V lost 4 bases and J lost 4 bases. The germline gives CDR1 MNHNS, CDR2 SASEGT. CDR3 amino acids: CASSVHRGSGYGYTF. In DNA form, the CDR3 reads TGTGCCAGCAGTGTACACAGGGGATCAGGCTATGGCTACACCTTC.

The V call is TRBV4-2, the J call TRBJ2-5; 8 nucleotides agree with TRBD2. The CDR3 is 17 residues long. The junction had 12 bases not matched to a gene; V was cut back by 1 base and J by 5 bases. CDR1 and CDR2 from the germline V gene are LGHNA and YNFKEQ. The CDR3 sequence is CASSQAPWRGEGETQYF. The CDR3, as DNA: TGTGCCAGCAGCCAAGCCCCTTGGCGGGGGGAGGGGGAGACCCAGTACTTC.

This clone has more than one count but fewer than ten. The chain combines TRBV7-9 with TRBJ2-2; no firm D call. The germline V gene has CDR1 SEHNR and CDR2 FQNEAQ (reference sequence). Trimming removed 1 base at V and 3 bases at J, with 6 bases between. The CDR3 runs to 14 residues. The CDR3 region has the DNA TGTGCCAGCAGCTTAGTGGCCTACACCGGGGAGCTGTTTTTT. It codes for CASSLVAYTGELFF.

The chain uses TRBV5-1 and TRBJ2-2; D might be TRBD1 (6 bases). The CDR3 is 15 amino acids. V was cut by 2 bases and J by 4 bases, with 12 bases left in between. Germline-derived CDR1 and CDR2 are SGHRS and YFSETQ. DNA for the CDR3: TGCGCCAGCAGCTTAGACAGGCGTTTCACCGGGGAGCTGTTTTTT. Amino acids: CASSLDRRFTGELFF.

The V and J genes are TRBV4-3 and TRBJ1-5; tentatively, D is TRBD1 (5 bases). CDR1 is LGHNA and CDR2 is YSLEER in the germline V gene. The CDR3 extends over 19 amino acids. Trimming pared 0 bases from V and 0 bases from J, leaving 18 bases between. This CDR3 is CASSQDWGSDSYSNQPQHF. DNA of the CDR3: TGCGCCAGCAGCCAAGATTGGGGCTCTGACAGTTATAGCAATCAGCCCCAGCATTTT.

V is TRBV28 and J is TRBJ1-1; no clear D. The CDR3 totals 12 residues. Germline V gene data show CDR1 as MDHEN and CDR2 as SYDVKM. V was pared by 4 bases and J by 5 bases, with 8 bases between. CDR3 bases: TGTGCCAGCAGTTCCAGGAAGACTGAAGCTTTCTTT. Its protein is CASSSRKTEAFF.

This rearrangement joins TRBV18 to TRBJ2-1, with TRBD2 identical over 8 bases. The CDR3 has 16 amino acids. Unmatched junction bases numbered 7, after V lost 0 bases and J lost 6 bases. Per the germline V gene, CDR1 is KGHSH and CDR2 is LQKENI. The CDR3 DNA is TGTGCCAGCTCACCACCCAGCGGGAGTGGGGGCAATGAGCAGTTCTTC. Its translation: CASSPPSGSGGNEQFF.

This clone was found a few times. This chain uses TRBV4-1 with TRBJ2-1; TRBD2 matches 10 bases. The CDR3 extends over 16 amino acids. Germline values: CDR1 MGHRA, CDR2 YSYEKL. With V trimmed by 2 bases and J by 4 bases, 5 bases remained unmatched. The CDR3: CASSQSQLAGYNEQFF. Written as DNA, the CDR3 is TGCGCCAGCAGCCAAAGTCAACTAGCGGGGTACAATGAGCAGTTCTTC.

The chain combines TRBV5-4 with TRBJ1-2; D possibly corresponds to TRBD1 (5 bases). The germline CDR1 and CDR2 sequences are SGHNT and YYREEE (reference sequence). V was pared by 6 bases and J by 7 bases, with 13 bases between. The CDR3 totals 12 residues. The DNA for the CDR3 is TGTGCCAGCAACCCGGGGGGGGGTGGCTACACCTTC. This gives the protein CASNPGGGGYTF.

This chain links TRBV7-6 with TRBJ2-3; 9 nucleotides agree with TRBD1. Germline trimming cut 5 bases from V and 12 bases from J; bases unmatched to any gene: 15. Germline loops: CDR1 SGHVS, CDR2 FNYEAQ. The CDR3 extends over 15 amino acids. CDR3 DNA sequence: TGTGCCAGCAGCCAATTCCGGGACAGGGAGGTGGGCCAGTATTTT. Protein sequence: CASSQFRDREVGQYF. The full variable domain, with the rest looked up from reference TRBV7-6 and TRBJ2-3, is GAGVSQSPRYKVTKRGQDVALRCDPISGHVSLYWYRQALGQGPEFLTYFNYEAQQDKSGLPNDRFSAERPEGSISTLTIQRTEQRDSAMYRCASSQFRDREVGQYFGPGTRLTVL.

The chain joins TRBV12-5 to TRBJ1-5, with D maybe TRBD1 (6 bases). The V end lost 7 bases, the J end lost 4 bases, and 11 bases lay between the germline ends. Germline V gene data show CDR1 as LGHNT and CDR2 as FRNRAP. The CDR3 consists of 13 residues. This chain's CDR3 is CASANQGNQPQHF. For the CDR3, the DNA is TGTGCTAGTGCCAACCAGGGGAATCAGCCCCAGCATTTT.

This clone was picked up a small number of times. Here the CDR3 DNA reads TGCGCCAGCAGCCAAGACGTCACAGGGCTGTCTTATGGAAACACCATATATTTT. This encodes CASSQDVTGLSYGNTIYF. J is TRBJ1-3 and V is TRBV4-3; a possible D gene is TRBD1 (6 bases). The CDR3 loop spans 18 amino acids. CDR1 and CDR2 (germline): LGHNA, YSLEER. V shed 0 bases and J shed 3 bases, with 18 bases lying between them.